This record covers a single TCR beta chain. This may arise from a read error, as a much more abundant clone is one base away. Trimming left V 8 bases short and J 7 bases short, with 15 bases between. Per the germline V gene, CDR1 is ENHRY and CDR2 is SYGVKD. The CDR3 is 13 amino acids. The data stem from a study of T cells after yellow fever vaccination. The wider study: The study sorted EM, EMRA, CM and Tscm memory subsets by CD3, CD45RA, CCR7 and CD95. Whole-study results and caveats: Reappearance after the booster was seen for most primary-vaccination clones, at 95% to 96% CD4 and around 90% CD8.

A universal primer site and UMIs were added as TCR cDNA was made by 5'RACE template switching. TCRdb redid the calling of the 5' RACE reads with MiXCR, one entry per CDR3 protein. The repertoire holds tens of thousands of distinct CDR3 sequences, less than 5.5% seen once, with 20% in the top ten. The chain carries TRBV10-3 and TRBJ2-1; D is possibly TRBD1 (5 bases). The sample was PBMCs, either bulk or a sorted T-cell subset (CD4+, CD8+, memory, or dextramer-sorted; not recorded which), taken about 49 days after the first yellow fever vaccination. The TCR comes from a man between 18 and 29 years old who received the YFV17D yellow fever vaccine. The CDR3 DNA reads as TGTGCCATCGGAAGGGGCAGACGAAATGAGCAGTTCTTC. Translation: CAIGRGRRNEQFF.